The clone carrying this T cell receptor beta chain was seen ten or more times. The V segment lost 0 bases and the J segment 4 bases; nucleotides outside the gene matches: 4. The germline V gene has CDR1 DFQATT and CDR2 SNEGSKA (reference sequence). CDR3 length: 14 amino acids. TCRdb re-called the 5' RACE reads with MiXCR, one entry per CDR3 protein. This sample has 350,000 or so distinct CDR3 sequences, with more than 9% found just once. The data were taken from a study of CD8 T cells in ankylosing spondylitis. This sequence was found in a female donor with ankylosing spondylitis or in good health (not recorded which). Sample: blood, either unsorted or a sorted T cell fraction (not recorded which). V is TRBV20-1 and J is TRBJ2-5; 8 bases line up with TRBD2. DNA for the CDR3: TGCAGTGCTAGAGATGTGCTAGCGGGAGAGACCCAGTACTTC. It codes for CSARDVLAGETQYF.